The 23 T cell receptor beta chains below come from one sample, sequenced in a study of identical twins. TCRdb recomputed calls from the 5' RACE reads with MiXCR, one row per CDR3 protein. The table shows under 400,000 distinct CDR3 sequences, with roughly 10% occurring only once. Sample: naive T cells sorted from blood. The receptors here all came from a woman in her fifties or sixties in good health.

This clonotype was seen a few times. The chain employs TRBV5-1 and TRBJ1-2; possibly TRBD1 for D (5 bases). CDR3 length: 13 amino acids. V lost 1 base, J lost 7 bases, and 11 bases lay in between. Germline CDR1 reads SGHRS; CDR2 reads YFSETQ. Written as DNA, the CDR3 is TGCGCCAGCAGCTTGACGTGGGGCGGTGGCTACACCTTC. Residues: CASSLTWGGGYTF.

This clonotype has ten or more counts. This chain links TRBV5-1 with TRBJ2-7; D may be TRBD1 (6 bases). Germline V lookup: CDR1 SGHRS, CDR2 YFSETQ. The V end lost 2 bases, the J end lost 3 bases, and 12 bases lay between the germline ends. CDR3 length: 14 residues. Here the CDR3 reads CASSLSRGFYEQYF. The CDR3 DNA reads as TGCGCCAGCAGCTTATCCAGGGGCTTCTACGAGCAGTACTTC. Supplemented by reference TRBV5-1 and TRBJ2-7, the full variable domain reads KAGVTQTPRYLIKTRGQQVTLSCSPISGHRSVSWYQQTPGQGLQFLFEYFSETQRNKGNFPGRFSGRQFSNSRSEMNVSTLELGDSALYLCASSLSRGFYEQYFGPGTRLTVT.

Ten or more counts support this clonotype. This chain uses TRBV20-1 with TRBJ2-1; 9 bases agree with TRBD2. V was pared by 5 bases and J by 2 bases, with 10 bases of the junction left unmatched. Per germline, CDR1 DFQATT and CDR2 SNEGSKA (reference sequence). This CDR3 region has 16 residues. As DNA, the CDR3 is TGCAGTGCTCCCGATGGGACTAGCACCCCCTACAATGAGCAGTTCTTC. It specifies CSAPDGTSTPYNEQFF.

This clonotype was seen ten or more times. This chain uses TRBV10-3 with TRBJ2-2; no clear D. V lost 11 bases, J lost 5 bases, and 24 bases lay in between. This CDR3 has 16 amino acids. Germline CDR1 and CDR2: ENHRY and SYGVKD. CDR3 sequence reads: CALSDRARTETGELFF. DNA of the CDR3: TGTGCCCTATCCGACCGGGCAAGAACCGAAACCGGGGAGCTGTTTTTT.

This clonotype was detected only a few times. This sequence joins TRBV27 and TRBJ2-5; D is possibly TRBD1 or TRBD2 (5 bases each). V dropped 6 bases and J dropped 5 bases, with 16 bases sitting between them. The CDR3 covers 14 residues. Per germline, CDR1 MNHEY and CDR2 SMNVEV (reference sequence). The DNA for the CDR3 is TGTGCCAGCAGCCCCTCCCATGGGACGGAGACCCAGTACTTC. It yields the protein CASSPSHGTETQYF.

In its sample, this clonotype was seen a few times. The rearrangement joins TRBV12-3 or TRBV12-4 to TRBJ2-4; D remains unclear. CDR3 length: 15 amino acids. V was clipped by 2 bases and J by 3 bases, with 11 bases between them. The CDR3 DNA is TGTGCCAGCAGTTTAAACGCTTATAACAAAAACATTCAGTACTTC. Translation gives CASSLNAYNKNIQYF.

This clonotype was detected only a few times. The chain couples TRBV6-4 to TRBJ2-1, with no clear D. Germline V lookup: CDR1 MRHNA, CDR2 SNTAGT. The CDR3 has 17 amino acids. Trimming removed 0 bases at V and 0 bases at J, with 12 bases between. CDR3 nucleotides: TGTGCCAGCAGTGACTCCAGTATCCCGAGCTCCTACAATGAGCAGTTCTTC. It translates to CASSDSSIPSSYNEQFF.

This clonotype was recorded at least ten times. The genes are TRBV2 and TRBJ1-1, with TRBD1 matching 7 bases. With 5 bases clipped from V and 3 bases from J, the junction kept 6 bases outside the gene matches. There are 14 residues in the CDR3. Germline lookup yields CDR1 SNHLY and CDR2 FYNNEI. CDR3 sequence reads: CASSFETGYTEAFF. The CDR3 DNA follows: TGTGCCAGCAGTTTTGAGACAGGGTACACTGAAGCTTTCTTT.

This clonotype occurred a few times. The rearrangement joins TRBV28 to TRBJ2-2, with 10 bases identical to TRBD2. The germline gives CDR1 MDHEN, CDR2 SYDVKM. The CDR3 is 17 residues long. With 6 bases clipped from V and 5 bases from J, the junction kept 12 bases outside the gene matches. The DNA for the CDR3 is TGTGCCAGCAGCCGACGTTTACTAGCGGGACGAACCGGGGAGCTGTTTTTT. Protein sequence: CASSRRLLAGRTGELFF.

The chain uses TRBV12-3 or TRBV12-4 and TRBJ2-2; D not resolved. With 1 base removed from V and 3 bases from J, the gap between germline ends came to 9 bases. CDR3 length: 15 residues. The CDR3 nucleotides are TGTGCCAGCAGTTTAGGGGGTGGGGACACCGGGGAGCTGTTTTTT. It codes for CASSLGGGDTGELFF.

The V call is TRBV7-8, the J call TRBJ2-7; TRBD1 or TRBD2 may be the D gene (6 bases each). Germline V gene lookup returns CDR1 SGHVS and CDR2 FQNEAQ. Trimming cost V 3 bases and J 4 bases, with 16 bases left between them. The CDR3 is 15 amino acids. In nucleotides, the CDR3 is TGTGCCAGCAGCTTGGGGTCGGGGGCCGGGTACGAGCAGTACGTC. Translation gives CASSLGSGAGYEQYV.

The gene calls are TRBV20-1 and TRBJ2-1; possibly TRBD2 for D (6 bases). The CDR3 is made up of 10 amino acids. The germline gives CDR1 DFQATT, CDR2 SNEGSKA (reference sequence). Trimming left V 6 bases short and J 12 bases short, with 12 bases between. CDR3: CSAPGDRQFF. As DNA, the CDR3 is TGCAGTGCCCCGGGAGATCGGCAGTTCTTC.

The CDR3 DNA reads as TGCAGTGCTAGAGATGGTTGGCCGATCACCGGGGAGCTGTTTTTT. It yields the protein CSARDGWPITGELFF. V and J are TRBV20-1 and TRBJ2-2; D is uncertain. The V and J ends lost 0 bases and 4 bases respectively, with 12 bases between them. CDR1 is DFQATT, CDR2 SNEGSKA, per germline (reference sequence). This CDR3 has 15 amino acids.

CDR3: CASSSPGSGNTDTQYF. The CDR3 nucleotides are TGTGCCAGCAGTTCCCCGGGTAGCGGCAACACAGATACGCAGTATTTT. This chain uses TRBV12-3 or TRBV12-4 with TRBJ2-3, with D perhaps matching TRBD2 (6 bases). V was pared by 4 bases and J by 2 bases, with 16 bases between. CDR3 length: 16 residues.

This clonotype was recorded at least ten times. CDR3 sequence reads: CASSYLNLNTEAFF. CDR3 bases: TGTGCCAGCAGCTACCTGAATTTGAACACTGAAGCTTTCTTT. The chain uses TRBV7-8 and TRBJ1-1, with D uncertain. V was pared by 4 bases and J by 0 bases, with 9 bases between. The CDR3 runs to 14 residues. Germline lookup yields CDR1 SGHVS and CDR2 FQNEAQ.

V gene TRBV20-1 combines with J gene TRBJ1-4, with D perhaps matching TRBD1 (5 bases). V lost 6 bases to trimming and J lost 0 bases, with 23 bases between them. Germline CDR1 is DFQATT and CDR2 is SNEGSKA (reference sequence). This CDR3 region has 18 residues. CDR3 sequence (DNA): TGCAGTGCCATTTCCGTGGGCGGTCGAGGGGCAACTAATGAAAAACTGTTTTTT. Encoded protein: CSAISVGGRGATNEKLFF.

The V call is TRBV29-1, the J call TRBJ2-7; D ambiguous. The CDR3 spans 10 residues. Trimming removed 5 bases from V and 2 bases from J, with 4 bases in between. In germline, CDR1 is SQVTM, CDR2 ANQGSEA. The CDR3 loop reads CSVYTYEQYF. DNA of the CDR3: TGCAGCGTTTACACCTACGAGCAGTACTTC.

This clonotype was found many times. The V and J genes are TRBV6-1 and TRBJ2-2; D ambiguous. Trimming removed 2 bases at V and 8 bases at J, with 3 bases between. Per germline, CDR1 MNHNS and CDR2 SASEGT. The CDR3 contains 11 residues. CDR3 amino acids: CASSEPGELFF. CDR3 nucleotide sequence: TGTGCCAGCAGTGAACCGGGGGAGCTGTTTTTT.

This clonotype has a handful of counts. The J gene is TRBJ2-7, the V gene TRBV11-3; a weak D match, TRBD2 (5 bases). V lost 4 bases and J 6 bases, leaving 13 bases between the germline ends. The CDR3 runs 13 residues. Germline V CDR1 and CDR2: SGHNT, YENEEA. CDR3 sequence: CASSSMGRGEQYF. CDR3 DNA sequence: TGTGCCAGCAGCTCCATGGGGAGAGGCGAGCAGTACTTC.

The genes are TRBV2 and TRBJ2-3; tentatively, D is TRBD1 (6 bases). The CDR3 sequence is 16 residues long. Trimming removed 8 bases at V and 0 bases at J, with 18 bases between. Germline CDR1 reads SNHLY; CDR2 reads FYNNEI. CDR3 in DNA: TGTGCCAGCGCAGCCGGGACATTCTCTAGCACAGATACGCAGTATTTT. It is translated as CASAAGTFSSTDTQYF.

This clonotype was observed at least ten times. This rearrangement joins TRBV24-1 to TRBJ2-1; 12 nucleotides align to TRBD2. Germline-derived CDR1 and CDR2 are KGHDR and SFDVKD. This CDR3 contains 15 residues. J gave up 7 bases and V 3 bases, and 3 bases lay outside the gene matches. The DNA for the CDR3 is TGTGCCACCAGTGATCCTAGCGGGGGGGAGAATGAGCAGTTCTTC. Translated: CATSDPSGGENEQFF.

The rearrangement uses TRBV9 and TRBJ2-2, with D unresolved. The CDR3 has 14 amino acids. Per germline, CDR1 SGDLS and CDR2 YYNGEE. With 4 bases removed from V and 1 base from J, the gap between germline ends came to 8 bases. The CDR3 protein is CASSNIQNTGELFF. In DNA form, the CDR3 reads TGTGCCAGCAGCAACATCCAGAACACCGGGGAGCTGTTTTTT. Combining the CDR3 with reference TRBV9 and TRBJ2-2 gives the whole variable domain DSGVTQTPKHLITATGQRVTLRCSPRSGDLSVYWYQQSLDQGLQFLIQYYNGEERAKGNILERFSAQQFPDLHSELNLSSLELGDSALYFCASSNIQNTGELFFGEGSRLTVL.

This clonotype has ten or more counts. CDR3 protein: CASRGLAGWGTDTQYF. The CDR3 DNA reads as TGTGCCAGCAGGGGACTAGCGGGATGGGGCACAGATACGCAGTATTTT. The rearrangement links TRBV3-1 to TRBJ2-3; 13 nucleotides line up with TRBD2. Germline CDR1 and CDR2: LGHDT and YNNKEL (reference sequence). The CDR3 contains 16 residues. With 6 bases clipped from V and 1 base from J, the junction kept 4 bases outside the gene matches.